Listed here are 29 T cell receptor beta chains from one sample, sequenced in a study of blood T cell repertoires in COVID-19 (dated by TCRdb to 2019 to 2021). To prepare the library, the immunoSEQ multiplex PCR assay was applied. Held by TCRdb, this immuneACCESS table contains in-frame sequences only and omits some clones. Under half of the omission traces to an unresolved V gene where checked; the cause of the rest is unknown. The sample has under 200,000 clones on record, roughly 82% of them singletons. Jointly, the top ten make up around 6% of the sample. Material for sequencing was PBMCs or T cells enriched from blood (not recorded which). These receptors were collected from a man aged 35-49 years with acute COVID-19.

The gene calls are TRBV5-1 and TRBJ2-5, with 10 positions matching TRBD1. V was clipped by 4 bases and J by 5 bases; unmatched bases: 11. Germline V gene sequence: CDR1 SGHRS, CDR2 YFSETQ. The CDR3 consists of 16 residues. This CDR3 is CASSQSRTGGVETQYF. DNA of the CDR3: TGCGCCAGCAGCCAATCCCGGACAGGGGGAGTTGAGACCCAGTACTTC.

The chain uses TRBV7-3 and TRBJ2-5; 9 bases map to TRBD1. Looked up from germline, CDR1 is SGHTA and CDR2 is FQGTGA. The CDR3 runs 14 residues. V lost 5 bases, J lost 2 bases, and 3 bases stayed unmatched. CDR3 sequence: CASSAGQGQETQYF. The CDR3 coding sequence is TGTGCCAGCAGCGCTGGACAGGGGCAAGAGACCCAGTACTTC. Full variable domain (rest looked up from reference TRBV7-3 and TRBJ2-5): GAGVSQTPSNKVTEKGKYVELRCDPISGHTALYWYRQSLGQGPEFLIYFQGTGAADDSGLPNDRFFAVRPEGSVSTLKIQRTERGDSAVYLCASSAGQGQETQYFGPGTRLLVL.

This clone showed up just a few times. V is TRBV9 and J is TRBJ1-6, with a weak D call TRBD1 (5 bases). Trimming shortened V by 2 bases and J by 7 bases, and 13 bases separated the two germline ends. CDR1 is SGDLS and CDR2 is YYNGEE in the germline V gene. The CDR3 spans 15 residues. CDR3 region: CASSVDTGGNSPLHF. The CDR3 DNA reads TGTGCCAGCAGCGTCGACACCGGGGGAAATTCACCCCTCCACTTT. Filled out from reference TRBV9 and TRBJ1-6, the complete variable domain reads DSGVTQTPKHLITATGQRVTLRCSPRSGDLSVYWYQQSLDQGLQFLIQYYNGEERAKGNILERFSAQQFPDLHSELNLSSLELGDSALYFCASSVDTGGNSPLHFGNGTRLTVT.

The V gene is TRBV6-5, the J gene TRBJ2-5, with TRBD2 as a possible D gene (6 bases). The V end was cut by 6 bases, the J end by 5 bases, with 13 bases between. Germline CDR1 MNHEY, CDR2 SVGAGI. CDR3 size: 13 residues. CDR3 in DNA: TGTGCCAGCAGCGAGGGCCGGGAGGAGACCCAGTACTTC. Protein sequence: CASSEGREETQYF.

This sequence joins TRBV7-6 and TRBJ2-1; 10 bases line up with TRBD1. This CDR3 is built from 15 residues. The V gene end was trimmed by 5 bases and the J gene end by 3 bases; junction bases not matched to a gene: 4. CDR1 and CDR2 (germline): SGHVS, FNYEAQ. The CDR3, as DNA: TGTGCCAGCAGCGGAGGACAGGGGGTCTACAATGAGCAGTTCTTC. Amino acids: CASSGGQGVYNEQFF.

In DNA, the CDR3 is TGTGCCAGCAGCGTAGTTTCAGGGGCCCACTCCTACGAGCAGTACTTC. Translating gives CASSVVSGAHSYEQYF. The chain carries TRBV9 and TRBJ2-7, with D tentatively TRBD1 (6 bases). The CDR3 has 16 residues. The V end was cut by 0 bases, the J end by 0 bases, with 13 bases between. Germline-derived CDR1 and CDR2 are SGDLS and YYNGEE.

This clone was observed a few times. The rearrangement joins TRBV5-6 to TRBJ1-2; TRBD1 matches 7 bases. Losses at the gene ends were 4 bases for V and 13 bases for J; bases not matched to a gene: 13. Germline values: CDR1 SGHDT, CDR2 YYEEEE. This CDR3 region has 13 residues. The CDR3 coding sequence is TGTGCCAGCAGCCCTAACAGGGGTAAGATAATCACCTTC. Amino acid sequence: CASSPNRGKIITF.

The V call is TRBV11-2, the J call TRBJ2-1, with 9 bases that match TRBD2. Germline V gives CDR1 SGHAT, CDR2 FQNNGV. Trimming at V came to 4 bases and at J to 5 bases, leaving 6 bases not matched to a gene. The CDR3 is made up of 15 amino acids. Here the CDR3 reads CASSYPWTSDNEQFF. CDR3 nucleotide sequence: TGTGCCAGCAGCTACCCCTGGACTAGCGACAATGAGCAGTTCTTC.

The V gene is TRBV19, the J gene TRBJ1-6; D is unclear. V lost 3 bases, J lost 8 bases, and 8 bases lay in between. Germline CDR1 and CDR2: LNHDA and SQIVND (reference sequence). The CDR3 spans 13 residues. Here the CDR3 reads CASSMELDSPLHF. As DNA, the CDR3 is TGTGCCAGTAGTATGGAACTAGATTCACCCCTCCACTTT.

This clone has only one observation. The rearrangement uses TRBV18 and TRBJ1-4; D unclear. This CDR3 comprises 14 residues. Germline values: CDR1 KGHSH, CDR2 LQKENI. V lost 2 bases and J lost 8, with 12 bases in between. The CDR3: CASSPGGFGEKLFF. DNA of the CDR3: TGTGCCAGCTCACCAGGAGGGTTTGGCGAAAAACTGTTTTTT. The whole variable domain, remainder taken from reference TRBV18 and TRBJ1-4, is NAGVMQNPRHLVRRRGQEARLRCSPMKGHSHVYWYRQLPEEGLKFMVYLQKENIIDESGMPKERFSAEFPKEGPSILRIQQVVRGDSAAYFCASSPGGFGEKLFFGSGTQLSVL.

The J gene is TRBJ2-1, the V gene TRBV3-1 (or the pseudogene TRBV3-2), with D tentatively TRBD2 (6 bases). This CDR3 region has 12 residues. Trimming pared 2 bases from V and 13 bases from J, leaving 12 bases between. Per germline, CDR1 LGHDT and CDR2 YNNKEL (reference sequence). The CDR3 loop is CASSQIGTPQFF. CDR3 nucleotides: TGTGCCAGCAGCCAAATCGGGACTCCTCAGTTCTTC.

Worth noting for this clone: Germline and junction disagree at one end, which may indicate a read error. V usage is TRBV7-7 and J usage is TRBJ2-3, with D tentatively TRBD2 (5 bases). Per germline, CDR1 SSHAT and CDR2 FNYEAQ (reference sequence). This CDR3 is 15 amino acids long. CDR3 residues: CASSLTGREIDTQYF. The CDR3 DNA reads as TGTGCTAGCAGCTTAACGGGGAGAGAGATAGATACGCAGTATTTT.

This clone has a count of ten or more. The chain carries TRBV28 and TRBJ2-2; 12 bases are a match to TRBD2. The V segment lost 3 bases and the J segment 2 bases; nucleotides outside the gene matches: 1. CDR3 size: 16 residues. The germline gives CDR1 MDHEN, CDR2 SYDVKM. The CDR3 here is CASSFGLAGNTGELFF. Written as DNA, the CDR3 is TGTGCCAGCAGTTTCGGACTAGCGGGAAACACCGGGGAGCTGTTTTTT. The variable domain in full, with the rest retrieved from reference TRBV28 and TRBJ2-2, is DVKVTQSSRYLVKRTGEKVFLECVQDMDHENMFWYRQDPGLGLRLIYFSYDVKMKEKGDIPEGYSVSREKKERFSLILESASTNQTSMYLCASSFGLAGNTGELFFGEGSRLTVL.

The J gene is TRBJ1-6, the V gene TRBV3-1 (or the pseudogene TRBV3-2), with 8 positions matching TRBD1. Trimming at V came to 5 bases and at J to 7 bases, leaving 16 bases not matched to a gene. CDR3 size: 18 residues. Looked up from germline, CDR1 is LGHDT and CDR2 is YNNKEL (reference sequence). CDR3 sequence: CASSYHFRDRGRNSPLHF. CDR3 nucleotides: TGTGCCAGCAGCTACCACTTCCGAGACAGGGGACGGAATTCACCCCTCCACTTT.

The V gene is TRBV28, the J gene TRBJ2-1, with TRBD2 matching over 15 bases. The CDR3 has 15 residues. The ends lost 10 bases at V and 7 bases at J; junction bases unmatched: 8. Looked up from germline, CDR1 is MDHEN and CDR2 is SYDVKM. The CDR3 is CAITGTSGRINEQFF. The CDR3 bases are TGTGCCATCACCGGGACTAGCGGGAGGATAAATGAGCAGTTCTTC.

V usage is TRBV4-2 and J usage is TRBJ2-1, with D perhaps TRBD2 (5 bases). The V end lost 5 bases, the J end lost 7 bases, and 12 bases lay between the germline ends. This CDR3 has 13 amino acids. Germline V CDR1 and CDR2: LGHNA, YNFKEQ. CDR3 in amino acids: CASSGSWENEQFF. CDR3 DNA: TGTGCCAGCAGCGGGAGTTGGGAAAATGAGCAGTTCTTC.

The chain combines TRBV5-1 with TRBJ2-7, with a possible D match to TRBD1 (6 bases). Germline-derived CDR1 and CDR2 are SGHRS and YFSETQ. The CDR3 spans 16 residues. V shed 4 bases and J shed 3 bases, with 20 bases lying between them. The CDR3 nucleotides read TGCGCCAGCAGCCCGGACCCTCGGGACACCTTCTACGAGCAGTACTTC. It codes for CASSPDPRDTFYEQYF.

V usage is TRBV4-2 and J usage is TRBJ2-7; D might be TRBD1 (5 bases). Germline V lookup: CDR1 LGHNA, CDR2 YNFKEQ. CDR3 length equals 15 residues. Trimming left V 1 base short and J 3 bases short, with 13 bases between. Written as DNA, the CDR3 is TGTGCCAGCAGCCAAGGTAAACAGGCCGGCTACGAGCAGTACTTC. Translation gives CASSQGKQAGYEQYF.

The chain joins TRBV24-1 to TRBJ1-5; D not resolved. Germline V gives CDR1 KGHDR, CDR2 SFDVKD. Trimming left V 6 bases short and J 0 bases short, with 8 bases between. The CDR3 has 14 residues. The CDR3 region is CATSQTASNQPQHF. CDR3 nucleotides: TGTGCCACCAGTCAAACAGCTAGCAATCAGCCCCAGCATTTT.

CDR3 residues: CTSSQVPLSGRRGEDYEQYF. As DNA, the CDR3 is TGCACCAGCAGCCAAGTTCCCCTTAGCGGGAGAAGGGGCGAGGACTACGAGCAGTACTTC. This chain joins TRBV1 and TRBJ2-7; the table calls TRBD2, which could not be checked here. TRBV1 is a listed pseudogene. The CDR3 loop spans 20 amino acids.

The chain employs TRBV27 and TRBJ2-7; the match to TRBD1 covers 7 bases. CDR1 and CDR2 from the germline V gene are MNHEY and SMNVEV (reference sequence). The CDR3 runs to 14 residues. V lost 10 bases, J lost 7 bases, and 16 bases stayed unmatched. The CDR3 DNA is TGTGCCATCAAAGGTCGTGGGCCGACAGGGGAGCAGTACTTC. It yields the protein CAIKGRGPTGEQYF.

The chain uses TRBV5-1 and TRBJ1-2; 8 bases align to TRBD1. Germline V gene lookup returns CDR1 SGHRS and CDR2 YFSETQ. J lost 8 bases, V lost 0 bases, and 6 bases had no gene match. The length of the CDR3 is 14 residues. The CDR3 spells CASSLGTGPEGYTF. For the CDR3, the DNA is TGCGCCAGCAGCTTGGGGACAGGGCCAGAAGGCTACACCTTC.

This clone was observed a single time. This rearrangement joins TRBV6-1 to TRBJ2-3; TRBD2 aligns across 11 bases. CDR1 and CDR2 (germline): MNHNS, SASEGT. The trim removed 2 bases at V and 1 base at J, leaving 17 bases unmatched. This CDR3 has 21 residues. CDR3 DNA: TGTGCCAGCAGTGAAAGGGGGTTTAGCGGGAGGGGTCGAAGAGGCACAGATACGCAGTATTTT. It translates to CASSERGFSGRGRRGTDTQYF.

The chain employs TRBV6-5 and TRBJ2-5, with 8 bases matching TRBD2. J was trimmed by 3 bases and V by 5 bases; bases with no gene match: 8. Germline-derived CDR1 and CDR2 are MNHEY and SVGAGI. This CDR3 is 15 amino acids long. CDR3 residues: CASSPPGTREETQYF. In DNA, the CDR3 is TGTGCCAGCAGTCCTCCTGGGACTAGGGAAGAGACCCAGTACTTC.

This CDR3 is CASSLNAGVWHGYTF. The DNA for the CDR3 is TGTGCCAGCAGCTTGAATGCAGGGGTTTGGCATGGCTACACCTTC. V and J are TRBV5-6 and TRBJ1-2; a weak D match, TRBD1 (6 bases). The V gene lost 1 base and the J gene lost 6 bases, with 16 bases spanning the gap. This CDR3 has 15 residues. Germline loops: CDR1 SGHDT, CDR2 YYEEEE. Full variable domain (outside the CDR3, taken from reference TRBV5-6 and TRBJ1-2): DAGVTQSPTHLIKTRGQQVTLRCSPKSGHDTVSWYQQALGQGPQFIFQYYEEEERQRGNFPDRFSGHQFPNYSSELNVNALLLGDSALYLCASSLNAGVWHGYTFGSGTRLTVV.

The rearrangement joins TRBV5-1 to TRBJ2-1; possibly TRBD2 for D (5 bases). Germline-derived CDR1 and CDR2 are SGHRS and YFSETQ. The CDR3 has 16 amino acids. The V end was cut by 2 bases, the J end by 0 bases, with 12 bases between. CDR3 sequence reads: CASSFGLGDSYNEQFF. DNA for the CDR3: TGCGCCAGCAGCTTTGGTCTCGGGGACTCCTACAATGAGCAGTTCTTC.

The rearrangement links TRBV27 to TRBJ1-1, with 7 bases fitting TRBD1. The CDR3 contains 15 residues. Germline-derived CDR1 and CDR2 are MNHEY and SMNVEV (reference sequence). V trimming: 2 bases; J trimming: 1 base; junction bases outside the gene matches: 4. CDR3 nucleotides: TGTGCCAGCAGTTTAACCCGGACAGGGAACACTGAAGCTTTCTTT. The encoded protein is CASSLTRTGNTEAFF.

The CDR3 protein is CSAPLAGTIYF. The DNA for the CDR3 is TGCAGTGCCCCTTTGGCAGGGACCATATATTTT. The chain carries TRBV20-1 and TRBJ1-3, with a tentative D call TRBD1 (5 bases). The germline V and J ends were trimmed by 6 bases and 10 bases, with 13 bases remaining between them. Germline-derived CDR1 and CDR2 are DFQATT and SNEGSKA (reference sequence). The CDR3 sequence is 11 residues long.

This sequence joins TRBV28 and TRBJ2-1; 13 nucleotides match TRBD2. CDR1 is MDHEN, CDR2 SYDVKM, per germline. The CDR3 loop spans 14 amino acids. The junction had 0 bases not matched to a gene; V was cut back by 4 bases and J by 6 bases. CDR3 sequence reads: CASSWTSGSNEQFF. The CDR3 bases are TGTGCCAGCAGTTGGACTAGCGGGAGCAATGAGCAGTTCTTC.